A selection of T cell receptor beta chains follows, all from one sample in a study of blood T cell repertoires in COVID-19. Sequenced by immunoSEQ multiplex PCR; TCRdb stores in-frame clones only, minus some. There are approximately 140,000 clones in the sample; 85% to 90% occur only once, and approximately 6.2% lies in the top ten. The sample was peripheral blood. The origin of the receptors is a man of 80 years or more with acute or convalescent COVID-19. The CDR3 runs from the conserved cysteine through the conserved F or W. The D gene is left open where the match is weak. Some rows mark clone size as missing; the rest say once, few, many or name a class of expanded clone.

clone_size	cdr3_length	v_call	d_call	j_call	cdr3_aa	cdr3_nt
.	16	TRBV18	TRBD1	TRBJ2-3	CASSRGQGWGTDTQYF	TGTGCCAGCTCACGTGGACAGGGATGGGGCACAGATACGCAGTATTTT
.	12	TRBV6-5	.	TRBJ1-1	CASSSPGSRAFF	TGTGCCAGCAGTTCCCCGGGGTCCCGAGCTTTCTTT
.	15	TRBV28	.	TRBJ2-7	CASSNPGTISYEQYF	TGTGCCAGCAGTAACCCCGGGACAATCTCCTACGAGCAGTACTTC
.	15	TRBV2	TRBD1	TRBJ2-1	CASSDVGQGYNEQFF	TGTGCCAGCAGTGATGTAGGACAGGGGTACAATGAGCAGTTCTTC
once	14	TRBV5-1	.	TRBJ2-6	CASSLDRSTNVLTF	TGCGCCAGCAGCTTGGATCGGTCGACCAACGTCCTGACTTTC
.	17	TRBV27	TRBD2	TRBJ2-5	CASSWTSGIQGRETQYF	TGTGCCAGCAGTTGGACTAGCGGGATACAGGGTAGAGAGACCCAGTACTTC
.	14	TRBV7-8	.	TRBJ2-1	CASSLSPGHNEQFF	TGTGCCAGCAGCTTATCTCCGGGTCACAATGAGCAGTTCTTC
.	16	TRBV2	.	TRBJ1-3	CASSDRLVGAGNTIYF	TGTGCCAGCAGTGACCGGCTGGTGGGGGCAGGAAACACCATATATTTT
.	15	TRBV11-1	TRBD1	TRBJ2-2	CASSLNRGLNGELFF	TGTGCCAGCAGCTTAAACAGGGGGCTCAACGGGGAGCTGTTTTTT
.	15	TRBV5-1	TRBD2	TRBJ2-7	CASSLGLAGYYEQYF	TGCGCCAGCAGCTTGGGACTAGCGGGGTACTACGAGCAGTACTTC
.	16	TRBV5-4	TRBD1	TRBJ2-2	CASSLTGAQVTGELFF	TGTGCCAGCAGCTTAACAGGGGCGCAGGTCACCGGGGAGCTGTTTTTT
.	16	TRBV10-3	.	TRBJ2-1	CAISVHAGSSYNEQFF	TGTGCCATCAGTGTTCACGCGGGAAGCTCCTACAATGAGCAGTTCTTC
.	16	TRBV5-4	.	TRBJ1-2	CASSQVHRSINYGYTF	TGTGCCAGCAGCCAGGTTCATAGGTCTATTAACTATGGCTACACCTTC
.	14	TRBV29-1	TRBD1	TRBJ1-4	CSVRPDRGHEKLFF	TGCAGCGTACGACCGGACAGGGGGCATGAAAAACTGTTTTTT
.	13	TRBV6-1	.	TRBJ2-3	CASSEVPRLAQYF	TGTGCCAGCAGTGAAGTGCCCCGGTTAGCACAGTATTTT
.	15	TRBV2	.	TRBJ1-6	CASSNPDSYNSPLHF	TGTGCCAGCAGTAATCCGGACAGTTATAATTCACCCCTCCACTTT
.	15	TRBV4-2	.	TRBJ1-1	CASSPRGSGGTEAFF	TGTGCCAGCAGCCCGAGAGGGTCGGGTGGCACTGAAGCTTTCTTT
.	15	TRBV11-3	TRBD2	TRBJ2-1	CASSLESGRNNEQFF	TGTGCCAGCAGCTTAGAGAGCGGGAGGAACAATGAGCAGTTCTTC
.	16	TRBV29-1	.	TRBJ2-3	CSVAPSAGRSTDTQYF	TGCAGCGTTGCTCCCTCGGCGGGACGCAGCACAGATACGCAGTATTTT
.	14	TRBV6-4	.	TRBJ1-4	CACHPRAVNEKLFF	TGTGCCTGCCACCCCAGGGCGGTTAATGAAAAACTGTTTTTT
.	16	TRBV5-1	TRBD2	TRBJ2-2	CASSLVAGAPTGELFF	TGCGCCAGCAGCTTGGTAGCGGGAGCTCCCACCGGGGAGCTGTTTTTT
.	16	TRBV5-1	.	TRBJ1-3	CASSPEPDRPGMAIYF	TGCGCCAGCAGCCCGGAACCTGACAGGCCCGGGATGGCCATATATTTT
.	14	TRBV5-1	.	TRBJ2-1	CASSSEGGLNEQFF	TGCGCCAGCAGCTCCGAGGGAGGACTAAATGAGCAGTTCTTC
.	16	TRBV5-1	TRBD2	TRBJ2-5	CASSQGTSGSQETQYF	TGCGCCAGCAGCCAGGGGACTAGCGGGTCACAAGAGACCCAGTACTTC
.	16	TRBV3-1/TRBV3-2	TRBD2	TRBJ2-5	CASSGLAGGPGETQYF	TGTGCCAGCAGCGGACTAGCGGGAGGGCCAGGGGAGACCCAGTACTTC
.	12	TRBV7-2	.	TRBJ1-2	CASMQGSYGYTF	TGTGCCAGCATGCAGGGAAGCTATGGCTACACCTTC
.	15	TRBV5-1	.	TRBJ2-3	CASSPGGQSTDTQYF	TGCGCCAGCAGCCCCGGGGGACAGTCCACAGATACGCAGTATTTT
.	17	TRBV5-5	TRBD2	TRBJ2-1	CASSLAVAGGAYNEQFF	TGTGCCAGCAGCTTGGCCGTGGCGGGGGGCGCCTACAATGAGCAGTTCTTC
.	13	TRBV6-5	.	TRBJ2-5	CASSYLEWETQYF	TGTGCCAGCAGCTACCTTGAGTGGGAGACCCAGTACTTC
.	16	TRBV5-1	.	TRBJ2-7	CASSLGNTEFSYEQYF	TGCGCCAGCAGCTTGGGTAACACCGAATTCTCCTACGAGCAGTACTTC
.	13	TRBV3-1/TRBV3-2	.	TRBJ1-5	CASSQGANQPQHF	TGTGCCAGCAGCCAGGGCGCTAATCAGCCCCAGCATTTT
.	12	TRBV12-3/TRBV12-4	.	TRBJ2-7	CASRRAAYEQYF	TGTGCCAGCAGGCGGGCCGCCTACGAGCAGTACTTC
.	14	TRBV5-1	.	TRBJ2-7	CASSLGGDSYEQYF	TGCGCCAGCAGCTTGGGCGGGGACTCCTACGAGCAGTACTTC
.	13	TRBV12-3/TRBV12-4	TRBD1	TRBJ1-5	CASRGQGGQPQHF	TGTGCCAGCAGGGGACAGGGAGGTCAGCCCCAGCATTTT
.	14	TRBV19	TRBD1	TRBJ1-6	CASRSRTGRSPLHF	TGTGCCAGTAGATCGCGGACAGGGCGTTCACCCCTCCACTTT
once	14	TRBV6-5	.	TRBJ2-7	CASWTVLVPYEQYF	TGTGCCAGCTGGACAGTCCTAGTTCCCTACGAGCAGTACTTC
.	18	TRBV5-1	TRBD2	TRBJ2-5	CASSLGQTSGGTQETQYF	TGCGCCAGCAGCTTGGGGCAGACTAGCGGGGGGACCCAAGAGACCCAGTACTTC
once	17	TRBV5-5	.	TRBJ2-1	CASFKPQTASSYNEQFF	TGTGCCAGCTTCAAACCACAGACAGCGAGCTCCTACAATGAGCAGTTCTTC
few	12	TRBV24-1	.	TRBJ2-1	CATSDTQNEQFF	TGTGCCACCAGTGATACCCAGAATGAGCAGTTCTTC
few	15	TRBV20-1	TRBD2	TRBJ2-2	CSASLGSGGTGELFF	TGCAGTGCTAGTTTAGGTTCGGGGGGGACCGGGGAGCTGTTTTTT
once	17	TRBV15	TRBD1	TRBJ1-5	CATSRGVGGGERQPQHF	TGTGCCACCAGCAGAGGAGTTGGAGGGGGCGAGAGGCAGCCCCAGCATTTT
.	14	TRBV7-6	.	TRBJ1-1	CASSPQMGGTEAFF	TGTGCCAGCAGCCCCCAAATGGGGGGCACTGAAGCTTTCTTT
.	16	TRBV21-1	.	TRBJ2-6	CAREQGTSSGANVLTF	TGTGCCAGGGAACAGGGGACTAGCTCTGGGGCCAACGTCCTGACTTTC
once	14	TRBV2	.	TRBJ2-7	CARSERQNSYEQYF	TGTGCCAGATCAGAGAGACAGAACTCCTACGAGCAGTACTTC
.	14	TRBV19	TRBD2	TRBJ2-3	CASRSREGTDTQYF	TGTGCCAGTAGATCGCGGGAGGGCACAGATACGCAGTATTTT
.	15	TRBV6-1	.	TRBJ1-1	CASSEAVAWPTEAFF	TGTGCCAGCAGTGAAGCGGTAGCCTGGCCCACTGAAGCTTTCTTT
.	15	TRBV5-1	.	TRBJ2-3	CASSPGDGNTDTQYF	TGCGCCAGCAGCCCCGGAGACGGGAACACAGATACGCAGTATTTT
.	11	TRBV2	.	TRBJ2-7	CASSELGEQYF	TGTGCCAGCAGTGAACTCGGGGAGCAGTACTTC
.	15	TRBV24-1	TRBD2	TRBJ2-1	CATSDRSGGADEQFF	TGTGCCACCAGTGACCGTAGCGGGGGGGCCGATGAGCAGTTCTTC
.	13	TRBV28	.	TRBJ1-2	CASTPLLGGGYTF	TGTGCCAGCACCCCCCTCCTGGGGGGGGGCTACACCTTC
.	14	TRBV25-1	TRBD2	TRBJ2-1	CASSAQLAGNEQFF	TGTGCCAGCAGTGCGCAGCTAGCGGGCAATGAGCAGTTCTTC
.	16	TRBV5-6	.	TRBJ1-6	CASSAKGTHYNSPLHF	TGTGCCAGCAGCGCGAAGGGGACACACTATAATTCACCCCTCCACTTT
.	12	TRBV5-5	.	TRBJ1-1	CASSVAPTEAFF	TGTGCCAGCAGCGTAGCCCCCACTGAAGCTTTCTTT
.	14	TRBV5-1	TRBD1	TRBJ2-7	CASSRGTGEGEQYF	TGCGCCAGCAGCAGGGGGACAGGGGAGGGCGAGCAGTACTTC